This is a list of T cell receptor beta chains from one sample in a study of blood T cells in healthy people across ages. In TCRdb, the 5' RACE reads were re-called with MiXCR into one record per CDR3 protein. The sample carries about 780,000 distinct CDR3 sequences, roughly 46% recorded once. Material for sequencing was blood. Receptors originate from an older man in good health. CDR3s include the opening cysteine and the closing phenylalanine or tryptophan. A D gene is named only where the DNA matches it firmly. The size of a clone is reported for some rows only, either as once, few or many, or as a class for expanded clones.

>TRBJ2-7|TRBD1|TRBV6-5|few
CASTAGQGKYEQYF
TGTGCCAGCACCGCTGGACAGGGGAAGTACGAGCAGTACTTC
>TRBJ2-7|NA|TRBV7-9|many
CASSLVRAGTYEQYF
TGTGCCAGCAGCTTAGTACGGGCGGGGACCTACGAGCAGTACTTC
>TRBJ2-7|NA|TRBV7-3|few
CASSVNPYAEQYF
TGTGCCAGCAGCGTAAATCCCTACGCCGAGCAGTACTTC
>TRBJ2-3|NA|TRBV3-1|NA
CASSLAMISRADTQYF
TGTGCCAGCAGCTTAGCTATGATTTCGAGAGCAGATACGCAGTATTTT
>TRBJ2-1|NA|TRBV11-3|few
CASSLAAIYNEQFF
TGTGCCAGCAGCTTAGCGGCTATCTACAATGAGCAGTTCTTC
>TRBJ2-1|NA|TRBV29-1|NA
CSGSIDYNEQFF
TGCAGCGGATCCATAGACTACAATGAGCAGTTCTTC
>TRBJ1-6|TRBD1|TRBV7-2|NA
CASSRDSHNSPLHF
TGTGCCAGCAGCCGGGACAGCCATAATTCACCCCTCCACTTT
>TRBJ2-5|TRBD2|TRBV7-2|many
CASSLGRTSVSSTQYF
TGTGCCAGCAGCTTAGGGCGGACTAGCGTTTCTTCTACCCAGTACTTC
>TRBJ2-1|NA|TRBV20-1|NA
CSSKGNEQFF
TGCAGCTCAAAGGGAAATGAGCAGTTCTTC
>TRBJ1-2|NA|TRBV15|NA
CATSRRAGNDYTF
TGTGCCACCAGCAGGCGGGCAGGGAACGACTACACCTTC
>TRBJ1-2|TRBD1|TRBV4-3|NA
CASSSQGRSYGYTF
TGCGCCAGCAGTTCACAGGGGCGTAGCTATGGCTACACCTTC
>TRBJ2-1|NA|TRBV7-3|NA
CASSLNLGGDPNEQFF
TGTGCCAGCAGCTTAAACTTAGGCGGGGATCCCAATGAGCAGTTCTTC
>TRBJ1-2|NA|TRBV28|NA
CASSSYSEGRNYGYTF
TGTGCCAGCAGCTCCTACTCTGAGGGCCGAAACTATGGCTACACCTTC
>TRBJ2-7|TRBD1|TRBV9|NA
CTSSGAGTGSYEQYF
TGTACCAGCAGCGGAGCCGGGACAGGCTCCTACGAGCAGTACTTC
>TRBJ2-5|NA|TRBV4-1|NA
CASSPRGPNEQYF
TGCGCCAGCAGCCCTCGGGGCCCCAATGAGCAGTACTTC
>TRBJ2-3|NA|TRBV7-6|NA
CASSWDFTDTQYF
TGTGCCAGCAGCTGGGACTTCACAGATACGCAGTATTTT
>TRBJ1-6|NA|TRBV28|NA
CASAEDSSYNSPLHF
TGTGCCAGTGCGGAGGATAGCTCCTATAATTCACCCCTCCACTTT
>TRBJ2-1|TRBD2|TRBV7-2|NA
CASSPAQASGGKQFF
TGTGCCAGCAGCCCAGCACAGGCTAGCGGGGGTAAGCAGTTCTTC
>TRBJ2-7|TRBD2|TRBV5-1|few
CASSDPGTSLGSYNEQYF
TGCGCCAGCAGCGATCCCGGGACTAGCCTTGGCTCCTACAATGAGCAGTACTTC